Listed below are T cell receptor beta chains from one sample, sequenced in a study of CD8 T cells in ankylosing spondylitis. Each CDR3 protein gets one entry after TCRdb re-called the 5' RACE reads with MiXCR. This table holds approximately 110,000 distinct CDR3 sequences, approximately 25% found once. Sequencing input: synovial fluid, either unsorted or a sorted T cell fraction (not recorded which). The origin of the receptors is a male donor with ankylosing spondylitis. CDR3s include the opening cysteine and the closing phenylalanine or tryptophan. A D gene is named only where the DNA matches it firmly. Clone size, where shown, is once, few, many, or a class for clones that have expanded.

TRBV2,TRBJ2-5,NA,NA,CASSNLGETQYF,TGTGCCAGCAGTAATTTAGGAGAGACCCAGTACTTC
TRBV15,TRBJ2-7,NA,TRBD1,CATSRDLAGTGDHEQYF,TGTGCCACCAGCAGAGATCTCGCGGGGACAGGGGACCACGAGCAGTACTTC
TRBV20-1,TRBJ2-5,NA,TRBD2,CSSLAGGVTQYF,TGCAGTTCCTTAGCGGGAGGGGTGACCCAGTACTTC
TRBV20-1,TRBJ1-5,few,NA,CSARAGPGQPQHF,TGCAGTGCTAGAGCAGGGCCGGGCCAGCCCCAGCATTTT
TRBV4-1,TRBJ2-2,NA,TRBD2,CASSRGGSANTGELFF,TGCGCCAGCAGCCGGGGGGGTAGCGCGAACACCGGGGAGCTGTTTTTT
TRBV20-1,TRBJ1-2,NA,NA,CSATRAEAYGYTF,TGCAGTGCTACTCGGGCCGAGGCTTATGGCTACACCTTC
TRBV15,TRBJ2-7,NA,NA,CATSRDWGGLYEQYF,TGTGCCACCAGCAGAGATTGGGGGGGCCTATACGAGCAGTACTTC
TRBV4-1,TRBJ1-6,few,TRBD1,CASSQTLGQGANSPLHF,TGCGCCAGCAGCCAGACCCTAGGACAGGGGGCCAACTCACCCCTCCACTTT
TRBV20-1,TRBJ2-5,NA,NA,CSARTGSIWTQYF,TGCAGTGCGCGGACTGGGTCGATTTGGACCCAGTACTTC
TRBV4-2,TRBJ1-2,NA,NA,CASSQVEGRSSGYTF,TGTGCCAGCAGCCAAGTTGAGGGGAGGAGCTCCGGCTACACCTTC
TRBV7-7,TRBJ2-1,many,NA,CASSSSPSNEQFF,TGTGCCAGCAGCTCCTCCCCCTCGAATGAGCAGTTCTTC
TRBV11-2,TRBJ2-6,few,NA,CASSPGTANVLTF,TGTGCCAGCAGCCCGGGAACAGCCAACGTCCTGACTTTC
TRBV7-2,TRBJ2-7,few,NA,CASSPLFGGEQYF,TGTGCCAGCAGCCCACTCTTTGGGGGAGAGCAGTACTTC
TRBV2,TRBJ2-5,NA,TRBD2,CASRKDDSGRGETQYF,TGTGCCAGCAGAAAGGACGATAGCGGGAGAGGGGAGACCCAGTACTTC
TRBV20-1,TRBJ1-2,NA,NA,CSAREGVRGYTF,TGCAGTGCTAGAGAGGGGGTGCGGGGCTACACCTTC
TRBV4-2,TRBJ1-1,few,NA,CASSRRVGNTEAFF,TGTGCCAGCAGCCGAAGGGTGGGGAACACTGAAGCTTTCTTT
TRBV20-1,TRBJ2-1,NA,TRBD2,CSAHDTGTRWNEQFF,TGCAGTGCTCACGATACCGGGACTAGATGGAATGAGCAGTTCTTC
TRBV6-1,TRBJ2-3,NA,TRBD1,CASSDSRDRGITDTQYF,TGTGCCAGCAGTGATTCCCGGGACAGGGGAATAACAGATACGCAGTATTTT
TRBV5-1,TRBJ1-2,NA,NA,CASSPSRGEDGYTF,TGCGCCAGCAGCCCCTCCAGGGGAGAAGATGGCTACACCTTC
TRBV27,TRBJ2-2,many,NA,CASKRARNTGELFF,TGTGCCAGCAAGAGGGCACGAAACACCGGGGAGCTGTTTTTT
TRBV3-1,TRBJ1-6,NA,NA,CASSRGVGNSPLHF,TGTGCCAGCAGCCGAGGGGTAGGGAATTCACCCCTCCACTTT
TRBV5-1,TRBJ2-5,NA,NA,CASSPRLQGETQYF,TGCGCCAGCAGCCCTCGACTTCAGGGAGAGACCCAGTACTTC
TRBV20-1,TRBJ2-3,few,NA,CSARAPVVADTQYF,TGCAGTGCTAGAGCTCCGGTGGTGGCAGATACGCAGTATTTT
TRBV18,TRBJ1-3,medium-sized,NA,CASSPYGGASGNTIYF,TGTGCCAGCTCACCATACGGGGGCGCTTCGGGAAACACCATATATTTT
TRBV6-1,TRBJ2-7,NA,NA,CASSRDSSPSEQYF,TGTGCCAGCAGCCGGGACTCTAGCCCCTCCGAGCAGTACTTC
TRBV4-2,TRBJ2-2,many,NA,CASSQGGTNTGELFF,TGTGCCAGCAGCCAAGGCGGGACGAACACCGGGGAGCTGTTTTTT
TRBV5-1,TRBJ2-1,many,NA,CASSPQGYEQFF,TGCGCCAGCAGCCCCCAGGGCTATGAGCAGTTCTTC
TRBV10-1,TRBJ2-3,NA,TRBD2,CASSDLASGSTDTQYF,TGCGCCAGCAGTGATCTGGCTAGCGGGAGCACAGATACGCAGTATTTT
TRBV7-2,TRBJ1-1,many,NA,CASSLGVGNTEAFF,TGTGCCAGCAGCTTAGGGGTTGGTAACACTGAAGCTTTCTTT
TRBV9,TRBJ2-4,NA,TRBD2,CASSPLAGRALAKNIQYF,TGTGCCAGCAGCCCCTTAGCGGGGCGGGCTCTAGCCAAAAACATTCAGTACTTC
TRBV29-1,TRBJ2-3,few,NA,CSVDDRLTDTQYF,TGCAGCGTTGATGACAGGCTCACAGATACGCAGTATTTT
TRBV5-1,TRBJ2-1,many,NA,CASTPVGPSYNEQFF,TGCGCCAGCACCCCCGTGGGCCCCTCCTACAATGAGCAGTTCTTC
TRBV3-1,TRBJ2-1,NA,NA,CASSQNGRGEQFF,TGTGCCAGCAGCCAAAACGGGAGAGGTGAGCAGTTCTTC
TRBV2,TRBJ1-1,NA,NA,CASSEASHTEAFF,TGTGCCAGCAGTGAAGCCAGTCACACTGAAGCTTTCTTT
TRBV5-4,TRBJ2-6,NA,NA,CASSSDGVSNVLTF,TGTGCCAGCAGCTCGGACGGGGTTTCCAACGTCCTGACTTTC
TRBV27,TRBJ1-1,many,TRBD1,CASSSTRAGGLNTEAFF,TGTGCCAGCAGCTCGACCAGGGCAGGGGGCTTGAACACTGAAGCTTTCTTT
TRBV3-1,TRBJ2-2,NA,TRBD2,CASSQSGVNTGELFF,TGTGCCAGCAGTCAAAGCGGGGTGAACACCGGGGAGCTGTTTTTT
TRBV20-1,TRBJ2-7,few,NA,CSARDRAGYEQYF,TGCAGTGCTAGAGATCGCGCAGGCTACGAGCAGTACTTC
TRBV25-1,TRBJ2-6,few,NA,CASISGANVLTF,TGTGCCAGTATCTCTGGGGCCAACGTCCTGACTTTC
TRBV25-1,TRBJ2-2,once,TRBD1,CASSRQGGTGELFF,TGTGCCAGCAGCCGACAGGGTGGGACCGGGGAGCTGTTTTTT
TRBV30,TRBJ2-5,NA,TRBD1,CAWSTGGETQYF,TGTGCCTGGAGTACAGGGGGGGAGACCCAGTACTTC
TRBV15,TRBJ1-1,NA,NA,CATSRVGLGTEAFF,TGTGCCACCAGCAGAGTAGGGCTTGGGACTGAAGCTTTCTTT
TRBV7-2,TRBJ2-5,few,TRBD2,CASSLWAGGETQYF,TGTGCCAGCAGCTTATGGGCGGGAGGAGAGACCCAGTACTTC
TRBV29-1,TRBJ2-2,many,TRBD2,CSVGLSRTGELFF,TGCAGCGTGGGACTAAGTCGGACCGGGGAGCTGTTTTTT
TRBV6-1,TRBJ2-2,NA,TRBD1,CASRKGTGGLSGELFF,TGTGCCAGCAGGAAGGGGACAGGGGGTTTGTCCGGGGAGCTGTTTTTT
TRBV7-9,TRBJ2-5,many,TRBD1,CASSLARTGDKTQYF,TGTGCCAGCAGCTTAGCCAGGACAGGGGATAAGACCCAGTACTTC
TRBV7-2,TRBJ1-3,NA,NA,CASSLPRRTGNTIYF,TGTGCCAGCAGCTTACCCAGAAGAACTGGAAACACCATATATTTT